This T cell receptor (beta chain) was obtained from a study of cytomegalovirus exposure and HLA in healthy donors. Study context: For the roughly 400 genotyped donors, roughly 80% fell within the Caucasian-associated ancestry cluster. The study's findings and limits: The authors listed some 160 TCR beta chains as cytomegalovirus-associated.

The PCR had 60 Vbeta and 13 Jbeta primers. Repertoires were generated with immunoSEQ multiplex PCR, while TCRdb's copy carries only in-frame clones and drops some. The sample lists roughly 100,000 clones, roughly 75% occurring once. This clone was seen once. The antigen is undetermined. Germline V gives CDR1 MNHEY, CDR2 SMNVEV (reference sequence). The CDR3 loop spans 13 amino acids. V lost 5 bases and J lost 5, with 10 bases in between. This chain connects TRBV27 to TRBJ1-5; D call uncertain. This TCR was sampled from a woman in her thirties or forties in good health and CMV-seronegative. The specimen sequenced was PBMCs. The chain's CDR3 is CASSPTSYQPQHF. CDR3 nucleotides: TGTGCCAGCAGTCCCACAAGTTATCAGCCCCAGCATTTT.